What follows is one T cell receptor beta chain and its context. It has no known antigen specificity. Within one base of it there is no much larger clone, and no base qualities were kept. Whole blood was collected in K2EDTA tubes by collaborating institutions according to the institutions' own protocols. For TCRbeta analysis, collaborator samples were shipped as frozen whole blood, as isolated PBMCs, or as DNA extracted from either sample type. For CDR1 and CDR2, the germline V gene (reference sequence) lists LNHDA and SQIVND. Counted from cysteine to phenylalanine, this CDR3 has 13 amino acids. The only DNA kept is the CDR3, 39 bases in frame from the first base. V gives up 5 bases and J gives up 1 base, and the segment between their germline ends measures 9 bases. This specimen comes from a study of blood T cell repertoires in COVID-19 (dated by TCRdb to 2020 to 2021). Some background on the complete study: The collaborator samples originated in the United States, Italy and Spain and spanned the acute and convalescent phases of COVID-19. The repertoires were released in a freely available public database meant as a resource for research on the immune response to SARS-CoV-2. Where HLA class I and class II types were available, the types were taken from metadata supplied by the sample provider, not from assay-based typing. The samples were drawn from two sources: the first 160 participants of the ongoing ImmuneRACE study, and over 950 subjects contributed by 6 global collaborators. Nearly every sample came with metadata listing a de-identified subject ID, COVID-19 status, age in years and sex. The prospective study material was composed of cDNA or gDNA derived from T cells, B-cell-depleted T cells, or PBMCs. Subjects who had been exposed to COVID-19, were actively infected with it, or had recovered from it provided the deeply sampled blood TCRbeta repertoires that made up the dataset.

TCRbeta CDR3 regions were amplified from genomic DNA using the immunoSEQ Assay, a bias-controlled multiplex PCR. The authors' pipeline ran thus. Within the assay, amplification of reference gene primers was used to estimate how many nucleated cells each sample contained. To quantify the absolute abundance of each unique TCRbeta CDR3 rearrangement, sequence reads were collapsed and filtered. For each sample, productive Simpson clonality was calculated by taking the square root of Simpson's diversity index across productive rearrangements. Imported from immuneACCESS, the table was reduced by TCRdb to in-frame sequences with V and J called. These copies leave out some clones; in studies compared against another copy, an unresolved V gene accounts for under half, and the cause of the remainder is not known. V, J and clone size derive from that table, while D and trimming were established from the DNA sequence. A total of tens of thousands of clones appear in this sample, over 65% of them only once. In total, the top ten clones hold roughly 21% of the sample.

Study-wide findings and limitations: How much clinical and demographic metadata was included differed by source and by participant, and the metadata was provided uncurated.

Input material: peripheral blood. The V gene is TRBV19 and the J gene is TRBJ2-7; TRBD2 is a possible D gene, resting on 5 matching bases. The clonotype originates from a man older than 75 with active or convalescent COVID-19. The nucleotides are TGTGCCAGTAGTGTCGAGGGATCCTACGAGCAGTACTTC. This sequence encodes CASSVEGSYEQYF. The full variable domain, with segments outside the CDR3 supplied by the reference TRBV19 and TRBJ2-7 proteins, appears as DGGITQSPKYLFRKEGQNVTLSCEQNLNHDAMYWYRQDPGQGLRLIYYSQIVNDFQKGDIAEGYSVSREKKESFPLTVTSAQKNPTAFYLCASSVEGSYEQYFGPGTRLTVT.